The 15 T cell receptor beta chains listed next were all sequenced from one sample in a study of blood T cell repertoires in COVID-19. The assay was immunoSEQ multiplex PCR, and TCRdb's table has in-frame clones only and misses some. The sample records over 130,000 clones, about 80% being singletons. Sequencing used peripheral blood. These receptors were collected from a human donor in a cohort sampled during active COVID-19.

V and J are TRBV5-1 and TRBJ2-3; D gene ambiguous. In germline, CDR1 is SGHRS, CDR2 YFSETQ. This CDR3 comprises 14 residues. The germline V and J ends were trimmed by 1 base and 3 bases, with 9 bases remaining between them. The CDR3 spells CASSLSAPTDTQYF. As DNA, the CDR3 is TGCGCCAGCAGCTTGAGCGCGCCGACAGATACGCAGTATTTT.

The V and J genes are TRBV7-9 and TRBJ2-7; a weak D match, TRBD2 (6 bases). Germline V lookup: CDR1 SEHNR, CDR2 FQNEAQ (reference sequence). The CDR3 consists of 12 residues. V lost 6 bases, J lost 7 bases, and 13 bases lay in between. The DNA of the CDR3 is TGTGCCAGCAGGGGCCCGGCGGGAGAGCAGTACTTC. Translation: CASRGPAGEQYF.

In this sample, this clone turned up once. CDR3 region: CASSFGRGWNTEAFF. CDR3 DNA: TGTGCCAGCAGCTTTGGTAGGGGTTGGAACACTGAAGCTTTCTTT. V is TRBV7-9 and J is TRBJ1-1; perhaps TRBD1 as D (5 bases). The CDR3 loop spans 15 amino acids. CDR1 is SEHNR and CDR2 is FQNEAQ in the germline V gene (reference sequence). The germline V and J ends were trimmed by 3 bases and 1 base, with 12 bases remaining between them.

This chain joins TRBV5-1 and TRBJ1-5, with D unclear. Trimming pared 4 bases from V and 5 bases from J, leaving 13 bases between. This CDR3 spans 14 amino acids. In germline, CDR1 is SGHRS, CDR2 YFSETQ. The CDR3 sequence is CASSVSPGYQPQHF. For the CDR3, the DNA is TGCGCCAGCAGCGTATCCCCGGGGTATCAGCCCCAGCATTTT.

This chain uses TRBV29-1 with TRBJ1-2, with a weak D call TRBD1 (5 bases). V was cut by 0 bases and J by 8 bases, with 13 bases left in between. CDR3 length: 13 amino acids. Germline CDR1 and CDR2: SQVTM and ANQGSEA. CDR3 in amino acids: CSVEDREGNGYTF. CDR3 DNA: TGCAGCGTTGAAGATCGGGAGGGGAACGGCTACACCTTC.

This clone came up once. The J gene is TRBJ2-7, the V gene TRBV7-2; tentative D call: TRBD2 (6 bases). The germline gives CDR1 SGHTA, CDR2 FQGNSA. The CDR3 runs 12 residues. Trimming removed 8 bases from V and 3 bases from J, with 11 bases in between. The CDR3, as DNA: TGTGCCAGCCGGGACTCTGTCTACGAGCAGTACTTC. It specifies CASRDSVYEQYF.

This sequence joins TRBV11-2 and TRBJ2-1; D might be TRBD1 (6 bases). CDR3 length equals 14 residues. V gave up 2 bases and J gave up 5 bases, with 10 bases separating them. Germline V gene lookup returns CDR1 SGHAT and CDR2 FQNNGV. Here the CDR3 reads CASSLYRADNEQFF. The CDR3 nucleotides are TGTGCCAGCAGCTTATACAGGGCGGACAATGAGCAGTTCTTC.

The rearrangement joins TRBV7-2 to TRBJ1-1; D unresolved. Germline V gene lookup returns CDR1 SGHTA and CDR2 FQGNSA. V lost 0 bases and J 4 bases, leaving 6 bases between the germline ends. This CDR3 contains 13 residues. The CDR3 region has the DNA TGTGCCAGCAGCTTAGCTTCTAGCACTGAAGCTTTCTTT. It yields the protein CASSLASSTEAFF. The variable domain in full, completed from reference TRBV7-2 and TRBJ1-1, reads GAGVSQSPSNKVTEKGKDVELRCDPISGHTALYWYRQSLGQGLEFLIYFQGNSAPDKSGLPSDRFSAERTGGSVSTLTIQRTQQEDSAVYLCASSLASSTEAFFGQGTRLTVV.

The V gene is TRBV12-3 or TRBV12-4, the J gene TRBJ2-7; D may be TRBD1 (5 bases). The ends were cut back, 7 bases at V and 0 bases at J, with 10 bases in the middle. This CDR3 has 13 amino acids. CDR3 DNA sequence: TGTGCCAGCACCCGAGACAGCTCCTACGAGCAGTACTTC. Residues: CASTRDSSYEQYF.

The rearrangement joins TRBV6-5 to TRBJ2-5; D may be TRBD1 (5 bases). CDR1 MNHEY and CDR2 SVGAGI come from the germline V gene. The CDR3 totals 16 residues. V dropped 0 bases and J dropped 5 bases, with 16 bases sitting between them. The CDR3 protein is CASSYSKGRERETQYF. The CDR3 DNA sequence: TGTGCCAGCAGTTACTCGAAGGGCAGGGAAAGGGAGACCCAGTACTTC.

This sequence joins TRBV5-6 and TRBJ2-5; 13 bases align to TRBD2. CDR1 is SGHDT, CDR2 YYEEEE, per germline. The ends lost 1 base at V and 1 base at J; junction bases unmatched: 1. The CDR3 runs to 16 residues. The CDR3 protein is CASSLTSGGAQETQYF. Written as DNA, the CDR3 is TGTGCCAGCAGCTTGACTAGCGGGGGGGCCCAAGAGACCCAGTACTTC. Full variable domain (missing parts from reference TRBV5-6 and TRBJ2-5): DAGVTQSPTHLIKTRGQQVTLRCSPKSGHDTVSWYQQALGQGPQFIFQYYEEEERQRGNFPDRFSGHQFPNYSSELNVNALLLGDSALYLCASSLTSGGAQETQYFGPGTRLLVL.

The CDR3 sequence: CASSVGLAEDIQYF. DNA for the CDR3: TGTGCCAGCAGCGTAGGACTAGCTGAGGACATTCAGTACTTC. J is TRBJ2-4 and V is TRBV9, with TRBD2 identical over 7 bases. The CDR3 is 14 amino acids. V was clipped by 0 bases and J by 8 bases; unmatched bases: 5. CDR1 and CDR2 from the germline V gene are SGDLS and YYNGEE. The entire variable domain, with the rest obtained from reference TRBV9 and TRBJ2-4, is as follows: DSGVTQTPKHLITATGQRVTLRCSPRSGDLSVYWYQQSLDQGLQFLIQYYNGEERAKGNILERFSAQQFPDLHSELNLSSLELGDSALYFCASSVGLAEDIQYFGAGTRLSVL.

The genes are TRBV15 and TRBJ1-2; no reliable D call. Between the trimmed V and J ends, which lost 0 bases and 4 bases, there was a span of 15 bases. The germline V gene has CDR1 LNHNV and CDR2 YYDKDF (reference sequence). This CDR3 has 16 residues. CDR3 bases: TGTGCCACCAGCAGAGAGACATACTCCACGAGCTATGGCTACACCTTC. Protein product: CATSRETYSTSYGYTF. Drawing the rest from reference TRBV15 and TRBJ1-2, the complete variable domain is DAMVIQNPRYQVTQFGKPVTLSCSQTLNHNVMYWYQQKSSQAPKLLFHYYDKDFNNEADTPDNFQSRRPNTSFCFLDIRSPGLGDTAMYLCATSRETYSTSYGYTFGSGTRLTVV.

This chain connects TRBV4-1 to TRBJ2-4; 8 bases fit TRBD1. Germline CDR1 MGHRA, CDR2 YSYEKL. There are 18 residues in the CDR3. V lost 2 bases, J lost 0 bases, and 9 bases stayed unmatched. CDR3 DNA: TGCGCCAGCAGCCAACCTACACAGGGGGGACTAGCCAAAAACATTCAGTACTTC. It translates to CASSQPTQGGLAKNIQYF.

This clone turned up a few times. The rearrangement uses TRBV7-9 and TRBJ1-2; weak D call: TRBD1 (5 bases). The CDR3 covers 11 residues. Trimming took off 1 base at V and 8 bases at J, with 5 bases between the two ends. CDR1 and CDR2 from the germline V gene are SEHNR and FQNEAQ (reference sequence). The CDR3, as DNA: TGTGCCAGCAGCTTAGAGGGGGGCTACACCTTC. It encodes CASSLEGGYTF. Looking up the rest from reference TRBV7-9 and TRBJ1-2 gives the full variable domain: DTGVSQNPRHKITKRGQNVTFRCDPISEHNRLYWYRQTLGQGPEFLTYFQNEAQLEKSRLLSDRFSAERPKGSFSTLEIQRTEQGDSAMYLCASSLEGGYTFGSGTRLTVV.